This TCR beta chain was observed in a study of cytomegalovirus exposure and HLA in healthy donors. Study findings and constraints: Researchers catalogued approximately 170 TCR beta chains as cytomegalovirus-associated.

About this clone itself: Its antigen is currently unknown.

PCR involved 60 Vbeta and 13 Jbeta primers. Original processing methods: In a later analysis, some 80 million unique TCR beta chains included roughly 11 million shared by two or more donors. TCRdb's copy holds only in-frame clones and misses some; the assay was immunoSEQ multiplex PCR. The DNA was the basis for D and trimming; V, J and clone size are from that table. The table shows roughly 180,000 clones, with roughly 79% occurring only once. This CDR3 is 15 amino acids long. Trimming removed 4 bases from V and 0 bases from J, with 13 bases in between. From germline, CDR1 is SGHAT and CDR2 FQNNGV. Sequencing used PBMCs. The chain recombines TRBV11-2 with TRBJ2-7; a possible D gene is TRBD2 (6 bases). The receptor was derived from a male donor in good health and CMV-seronegative. DNA of the CDR3: TGTGCCAGCAGCTCCCGGGACTCTAGCTCCTACGAGCAGTACTTC. It is translated as CASSSRDSSSYEQYF.